This TCR beta chain is from a study of kidney transplant recipient with SARS-CoV-2 infection. The CDR3 is made up of 11 amino acids. This clonotype was found many times. TCRdb reprocessed the reads with MiXCR, giving one entry per CDR3 protein. The profile covers 200,000 to 250,000 distinct CDR3 sequences, with roughly 26% appearing a single time and roughly 7% taken by the ten largest. Sample: a blood sample, taken at baseline and around day 110 from a kidney transplant recipient. The chain combines TRBV3-2 with TRBJ1-2. TRBV3-2 is an annotated pseudogene. The TCR was taken from a young adult male patient who had COVID-19 and was a kidney transplant recipient. The graft donor may have contributed some T cells. CDR3 loop: CASSQTSLFTF. The CDR3 coding sequence is TGTGCCAGCAGCCAGACGAGTTTATTCACCTTC.